This TCR beta chain was captured by sequencing in a study of T cell changes during pregnancy in multiple sclerosis (dated by TCRdb to between 2018 and 2021). Study-level background: The study examined how the T cell repertoire changed over the course of pregnancy in women with multiple sclerosis.

On this clone itself: Its antigen is not yet known. One base away there is no much larger clone; base qualities are not given.

The protocol used for the library was the immunoSEQ multiplex PCR assay. TCRdb retrieved this table from immuneACCESS and kept in-frame rearrangements only. Not all clones are present; in checked studies, unresolved V genes account for under half, and no reason is known for the remainder. This sample holds around 33,000 clones; about 91% were observed only once. In total, the top ten clones hold around 0.48% of the sample. Measured from the cysteine to the phenylalanine, the CDR3 is 11 residues long. Only the CDR3 part of the read is kept: 33 bases, read in frame from the first base. Via the germline V gene, CDR1 is SQVTM and CDR2 ANQGSEA. Relative to germline, V is 7 bases shorter and J is 6 bases shorter, with 11 bases between their ends.

The chain couples TRBV29-1 to TRBJ2-3, with the D gene not confidently named. The TCR was taken from a female donor with multiple sclerosis, enrolled in a pregnancy study. This specimen was CD4+ T cells from peripheral blood mononuclear cells, taken after pregnancy. The CDR3: CSALVGDTQYF. Here is the DNA: TGCAGCGCCCTAGTCGGCGATACGCAGTATTTT.